Presented here are 31 T cell receptor beta chains from one specimen sequenced in a study of a mutant IDH1 vaccine in newly diagnosed glioma listed by TCRdb under 2021. The time point label of this sample denotes: baseline, week 1 (first vaccination visit). What the treatment or condition label conveys for this sample: pre-vaccination baseline after standard-of-care therapy. The library was obtained by the immunoSEQ multiplex PCR assay. The immuneACCESS repertoire file appears here via TCRdb, limited to in-frame rearrangements. These files lack a portion of the clones; in checked studies, under half of the deficit traces to unresolved V genes, and the cause of the others is not known. The sample data list 65,000 to 70,000 clones, and approximately 86% of these were observed just once. Clones ranked in the top ten supply about 3% of the sample. Here the sequenced sample was PBMCs, taken from a glioma patient treated with radiotherapy, temozolomide or both. The source is a man aged 25-45 years with glioma.

Points on this clone: Other DNA sequences within the sample encode an identical CDR3. The rearrangement uses TRBV5-4 and TRBJ2-3; TRBD2 aligns across 15 bases. The CDR3 is 16 amino acids. Germline CDR1 is SGHNT and CDR2 is YYREEE (reference sequence). The V segment lost 4 bases and the J segment 4 bases; nucleotides outside the gene matches: 4. The CDR3 bases are TGTGCCAGCAGCCCGGGGACTAGCGGGGGGCCAGATACGCAGTATTTT. Its protein is CASSPGTSGGPDTQYF.

The chain has TRBV19 and TRBJ1-5, with a weak D call TRBD1 (5 bases). The germline V and J ends were trimmed by 4 bases and 0 bases, with 13 bases remaining between them. Germline CDR1 is LNHDA and CDR2 is SQIVND (reference sequence). This CDR3 region has 16 residues. CDR3 DNA sequence: TGTGCCAGTAGTACATCAGGGACCTATAGCAATCAGCCCCAGCATTTT. Protein: CASSTSGTYSNQPQHF.

The J gene is TRBJ2-1, the V gene TRBV13; possible D gene TRBD2, 6 bases. From germline, CDR1 is PRHDT and CDR2 FYEKMQ (reference sequence). Trimming shortened V by 2 bases and J by 8 bases, and 25 bases separated the two germline ends. The length of the CDR3 is 18 residues. CDR3 loop: CASSLSLMGLPPADEQFF. CDR3 nucleotide sequence: TGTGCCAGCAGCTTATCCCTCATGGGACTCCCACCCGCAGATGAGCAGTTCTTC.

The CDR3 sequence is CASSYSSPPGEQYF. As DNA, the CDR3 is TGTGCCAGCAGTTACTCCTCTCCGCCCGGCGAGCAGTACTTC. The chain carries TRBV6-6 and TRBJ2-5; D unclear. The J call is doubtful: the DNA matches TRBJ2-7 better. The germline V gene has CDR1 MNHNY and CDR2 SVGAGI (reference sequence). The CDR3 extends over 14 amino acids.

V usage is TRBV5-4 and J usage is TRBJ2-5, with 11 bases aligning to TRBD2. V was clipped by 2 bases and J by 5 bases; unmatched bases: 5. The CDR3 has 15 amino acids. Per the germline V gene, CDR1 is SGHNT and CDR2 is YYREEE (reference sequence). The CDR3 is CASSFSGGGRETQYF. In DNA, the CDR3 is TGTGCCAGCAGCTTTAGCGGGGGGGGAAGGGAGACCCAGTACTTC. Full variable domain (outside the CDR3, taken from reference TRBV5-4 and TRBJ2-5): ETGVTQSPTHLIKTRGQQVTLRCSSQSGHNTVSWYQQALGQGPQFIFQYYREEENGRGNFPPRFSGLQFPNYSSELNVNALELDDSALYLCASSFSGGGRETQYFGPGTRLLVL.

This chain connects TRBV7-9 to TRBJ2-2, with TRBD2 matching over 8 bases. The CDR3 sequence is 16 residues long. V gave up 9 bases and J gave up 0 bases; unmatched junction bases: 9. Per germline, CDR1 SEHNR and CDR2 FQNEAQ (reference sequence). CDR3 residues: CARGRSGGTNTGELFF. The CDR3 nucleotides are TGTGCCAGAGGGAGGAGCGGGGGTACGAACACCGGGGAGCTGTTTTTT. The full variable domain, its missing parts supplied by reference TRBV7-9 and TRBJ2-2, is DTGVSQNPRHKITKRGQNVTFRCDPISEHNRLYWYRQTLGQGPEFLTYFQNEAQLEKSRLLSDRFSAERPKGSFSTLEIQRTEQGDSAMYLCARGRSGGTNTGELFFGEGSRLTVL.

The chain couples TRBV4-1 to TRBJ1-6, with D possibly matching TRBD1 (5 bases). V was clipped by 6 bases and J by 4 bases, with 13 bases between them. The CDR3 is made up of 15 amino acids. The V gene's germline CDR1 is MGHRA and CDR2 YSYEKL. CDR3 DNA sequence: TGCGCCAGCAGGACCGGGACGGATTATAATTCACCCCTCCACTTT. Amino acids: CASRTGTDYNSPLHF.

This clone is a singleton in its sample. The gene calls are TRBV6-5 and TRBJ1-2; D unclear. Trimming pared 6 bases from V and 5 bases from J, leaving 13 bases between. From germline, CDR1 is MNHEY and CDR2 SVGAGI. The CDR3 runs to 13 residues. The CDR3 DNA reads TGTGCCAGCAGACCCAATACAGATTATGGCTACACCTTC. It translates to CASRPNTDYGYTF.

The chain joins TRBV27 to TRBJ2-7; either TRBD1 or TRBD2 may fit D (5 bases each). V was shortened by 5 bases and J by 1 base, with 15 bases between the two germline ends. Germline CDR1 MNHEY, CDR2 SMNVEV (reference sequence). CDR3 size: 15 residues. CDR3 amino acids: CASSPGTHTSYEQYF. The CDR3 region has the DNA TGTGCCAGCAGTCCTGGGACGCACACTTCCTACGAGCAGTACTTC.

This chain joins TRBV4-1 and TRBJ1-3; no reliable D call. The CDR3 totals 16 residues. Germline assignment: CDR1 MGHRA and CDR2 YSYEKL. V lost 2 bases and J lost 7, with 18 bases in between. The CDR3 DNA follows: TGCGCCAGCAGCCAAATTATTTGGAGAGGCGGCAACACCATATATTTT. This encodes CASSQIIWRGGNTIYF.

This clone appeared a single time. The chain recombines TRBV19 with TRBJ2-3, with 10 bases lining up with TRBD1. Germline lookup yields CDR1 LNHDA and CDR2 SQIVND (reference sequence). The CDR3 has 19 residues. Trimming removed 10 bases from V and 1 base from J; junction bases left unmatched: 20. CDR3 coding DNA: TGTGCCACAAGCGGGACAGGACAGGGGGTAATTGGAGGCACAGATACGCAGTATTTT. Its protein is CATSGTGQGVIGGTDTQYF. The variable domain in full, with the rest retrieved from reference TRBV19 and TRBJ2-3, is DGGITQSPKYLFRKEGQNVTLSCEQNLNHDAMYWYRQDPGQGLRLIYYSQIVNDFQKGDIAEGYSVSREKKESFPLTVTSAQKNPTAFYLCATSGTGQGVIGGTDTQYFGPGTRLTVL.

The V gene is TRBV19, the J gene TRBJ1-2; D not certain. V was cut by 6 bases and J by 5 bases, with 13 bases left in between. CDR1 is LNHDA, CDR2 SQIVND, per germline (reference sequence). The CDR3 consists of 13 residues. The CDR3 DNA reads TGTGCCAGTAGCCCCGGGCTAGGGTATGGCTACACCTTC. Amino acid sequence: CASSPGLGYGYTF.

The chain uses TRBV27 and TRBJ1-5; D remains ambiguous. CDR3 size: 17 residues. V lost 6 bases to trimming and J lost 0 bases, with 18 bases between them. Germline lookup yields CDR1 MNHEY and CDR2 SMNVEV (reference sequence). CDR3 amino acids: CASSPGARAYSNQPQHF. CDR3 DNA: TGTGCCAGCAGCCCCGGCGCCCGAGCTTATAGCAATCAGCCCCAGCATTTT.

As concerns this clone: Without the conserved terminal phenylalanine or tryptophan, this CDR3 likely stems from a read error. Because the CDR3's place on the DNA is in doubt, the DNA is left out and the CDR3 is given as listed by TCRdb. The genes are TRBV6-1 and TRBJ1-1. Including both end residues, the CDR3 is 11 amino acids long. Germline V gives CDR1 MNHNS, CDR2 SASEGT. CDR3 amino acids: CASSAFVEAGL.

This clone was found once. V gene TRBV5-4 combines with J gene TRBJ1-2; possible D gene TRBD1, 5 bases. Germline-derived CDR1 and CDR2 are SGHNT and YYREEE (reference sequence). This CDR3 is built from 15 residues. Trimming took off 0 bases at V and 6 bases at J, with 15 bases between the two ends. The chain's CDR3 is CASSLARGVRDGYTF. As DNA, the CDR3 is TGTGCCAGCAGCTTGGCACGGGGCGTCAGGGATGGCTACACCTTC.

The chain links TRBV6-5 to TRBJ2-7; D is possibly TRBD2 (6 bases). The V end lost 6 bases, the J end lost 3 bases, and 15 bases lay between the germline ends. The V gene's germline CDR1 is MNHEY and CDR2 SVGAGI. CDR3 size: 14 residues. The CDR3 coding sequence is TGTGCCAGCAGGTCCGGGGGTAGTCTCTACGAGCAGTACTTC. Protein product: CASRSGGSLYEQYF.

This clone has a single count. The chain couples TRBV4-1 to TRBJ1-4; TRBD1 is a possible D gene (6 bases). This CDR3 comprises 21 residues. Per the germline V gene, CDR1 is MGHRA and CDR2 is YSYEKL. The ends were cut back, 4 bases at V and 5 bases at J, with 32 bases in the middle. The CDR3 loop reads CASSLNRGSDLRYSPNEKLFF. CDR3 nucleotide sequence: TGCGCCAGCAGCCTTAATAGGGGGTCAGATCTTCGCTATAGCCCGAATGAAAAACTGTTTTTT.

The chain carries TRBV18 and TRBJ1-4; no definite D call. CDR1 is KGHSH and CDR2 is LQKENI in the germline V gene. This CDR3 has 15 residues. V lost 0 bases to trimming and J lost 0 bases, with 5 bases between them. CDR3 nucleotides: TGTGCCAGCTCACCACCGTCATCAACTAATGAAAAACTGTTTTTT. It specifies CASSPPSSTNEKLFF.

The chain joins TRBV14 to TRBJ1-1; the match to TRBD1 covers 9 bases. Germline CDR1 reads SGHDN; CDR2 reads FVKESK. The CDR3 is 14 amino acids. Losses at the gene ends were 4 bases for V and 11 bases for J; bases not matched to a gene: 11. CDR3 sequence (DNA): TGTGCCAGCAGCCTCACCCGAGGACAGGGGCAGGCTTTCTTT. Its protein is CASSLTRGQGQAFF.

This chain links TRBV19 with TRBJ2-3, with 13 bases lining up with TRBD2. With V trimmed by 1 base and J by 8 bases, 12 bases remained unmatched. Germline CDR1 reads LNHDA; CDR2 reads SQIVND (reference sequence). The CDR3 contains 18 residues. The CDR3 DNA reads TGTGCCAGTAGTATAGGACTAGCGGGGGGACAGCTTTTGGGTACGCAGTATTTT. This codes for CASSIGLAGGQLLGTQYF.

The chain recombines TRBV6-5 with TRBJ1-2; TRBD1 might be the D (5 bases). Trimming stripped 6 bases from V and 5 bases from J, with 10 bases between. Germline CDR1 and CDR2: MNHEY and SVGAGI. This CDR3 is 12 amino acids long. The CDR3 loop is CASSSGDYGYTF. Written as DNA, the CDR3 is TGTGCCAGCAGCTCGGGGGATTATGGCTACACCTTC.

V gene TRBV27 combines with J gene TRBJ2-6; 10 bases are a match to TRBD1. The CDR3 is 17 amino acids. Germline CDR1 reads MNHEY; CDR2 reads SMNVEV (reference sequence). J lost 0 bases, V lost 5 bases, and 4 bases had no gene match. The CDR3 sequence is CASSGWTGGSGANVLTF. The CDR3 DNA follows: TGTGCCAGCAGTGGGTGGACAGGGGGCTCTGGGGCCAACGTCCTGACTTTC.

This clone occurred once. The gene calls are TRBV6-1 and TRBJ2-4; 7 bases are shared with TRBD2. Germline V gives CDR1 MNHNS, CDR2 SASEGT. Unmatched junction bases numbered 10, after V lost 7 bases and J lost 7 bases. This CDR3 is 14 amino acids long. CDR3: CASNSLAAGNIQYF. In DNA, the CDR3 is TGTGCCAGCAACTCGCTAGCGGCCGGGAACATTCAGTACTTC.

The chain links TRBV6-6 to TRBJ1-3; 11 bases align to TRBD1. Unmatched junction bases numbered 5, after V lost 7 bases and J lost 0 bases. Germline values: CDR1 MNHNY, CDR2 SVGAGI (reference sequence). The CDR3 is made up of 16 amino acids. As DNA, the CDR3 is TGTGCCAGCACCCGGACAGGGGGCGACTCTGGAAACACCATATATTTT. It yields the protein CASTRTGGDSGNTIYF.

The chain couples TRBV27 to TRBJ1-2; possibly TRBD1 for D (6 bases). The CDR3 extends over 17 amino acids. Germline CDR1 and CDR2: MNHEY and SMNVEV (reference sequence). Trimming took 2 bases from V and 4 from J, leaving 20 bases between them. Here the CDR3 reads CASSLLGQQVGLYGYTF. CDR3 bases: TGTGCCAGCAGTTTACTTGGACAGCAAGTGGGGCTCTATGGCTACACCTTC.

V gene TRBV5-1 combines with J gene TRBJ2-5, with D unclear. V was cut by 0 bases and J by 10 bases, with 7 bases left in between. Per germline, CDR1 SGHRS and CDR2 YFSETQ. The CDR3 runs 11 residues. CDR3 nucleotides: TGCGCCAGCAGCTTGGGTCGGAGCCAGTACTTC. This codes for CASSLGRSQYF.

DNA for the CDR3: TGTGCCAGCAGCTCAACATTAAAGGGGACCTTC. Its translation: CASSSTLKGTF. The chain joins TRBV7-2 to TRBJ1-2, with D perhaps matching TRBD1 (5 bases). CDR3 length equals 11 residues. Germline V lookup: CDR1 SGHTA, CDR2 FQGNSA. Trimming removed 4 bases at V and 14 bases at J, with 14 bases between.

J is TRBJ1-2 and V is TRBV25-1; unclear D gene. The CDR3 contains 11 residues. Per the germline V gene, CDR1 is MGHDK and CDR2 is SYGVNS. The ends were cut back, 5 bases at V and 9 bases at J, with 10 bases in the middle. The CDR3 is CASSTPSSYTF. The CDR3 nucleotides read TGTGCCAGCAGTACCCCCAGTAGCTACACCTTC.

V gene TRBV19 combines with J gene TRBJ2-2; D assignment may be TRBD1 or TRBD2 (5 bases each). The CDR3 has 18 amino acids. The V and J ends lost 2 bases and 3 bases respectively, with 19 bases between them. Germline values: CDR1 LNHDA, CDR2 SQIVND (reference sequence). The CDR3, as DNA: TGTGCCAGTAGTATAAAGGACATGGTATCACTAGACACCGGGGAGCTGTTTTTT. Protein sequence: CASSIKDMVSLDTGELFF.

The chain has TRBV5-4 and TRBJ1-5; D is unresolved. The germline CDR1 and CDR2 sequences are SGHNT and YYREEE (reference sequence). Trimming shortened V by 4 bases and J by 9 bases, and 14 bases separated the two germline ends. The CDR3 sequence is 13 residues long. CDR3 in amino acids: CASSGPDGGPQHF. Here the CDR3 DNA reads TGTGCCAGCAGCGGTCCGGACGGAGGGCCCCAGCATTTT.

The V gene is TRBV11-2, the J gene TRBJ1-2; D is perhaps TRBD1 (5 bases). V was pared by 6 bases and J by 6 bases, with 17 bases between. In germline, CDR1 is SGHAT, CDR2 FQNNGV. The CDR3 spans 14 residues. CDR3 in amino acids: CASRPTARADGYTF. The CDR3 DNA follows: TGTGCCAGCAGACCTACCGCCAGGGCGGATGGCTACACCTTC.